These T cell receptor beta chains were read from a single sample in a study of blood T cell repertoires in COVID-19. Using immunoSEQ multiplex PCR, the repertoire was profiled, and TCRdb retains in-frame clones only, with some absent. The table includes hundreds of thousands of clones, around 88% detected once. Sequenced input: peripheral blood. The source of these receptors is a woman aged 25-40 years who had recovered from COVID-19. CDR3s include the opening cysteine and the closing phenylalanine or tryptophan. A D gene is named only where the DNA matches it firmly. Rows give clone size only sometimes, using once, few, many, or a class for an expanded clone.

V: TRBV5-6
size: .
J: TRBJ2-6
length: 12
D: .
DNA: TGTGCCAGCTGGGCAGGGGCCAACGTCCTGACTTTC
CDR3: CASWAGANVLTF

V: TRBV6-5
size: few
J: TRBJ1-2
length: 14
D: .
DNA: TGTGCCAGCAGTCGGGCACAGGGCGTCTATGGCTACACCTTC
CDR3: CASSRAQGVYGYTF

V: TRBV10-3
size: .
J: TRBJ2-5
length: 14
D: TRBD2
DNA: TGTGCCACGATGGCGGGGGAAGGCCAAGAGACCCAGTACTTC
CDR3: CATMAGEGQETQYF

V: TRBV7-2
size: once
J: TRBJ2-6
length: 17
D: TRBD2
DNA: TGTGCCAGCAGCGGAGCGGGGGCCTTCTCTGGGGCCAACGTCCTGACTTTC
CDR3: CASSGAGAFSGANVLTF

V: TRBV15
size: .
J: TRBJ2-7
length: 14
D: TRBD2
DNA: TGTGCCACCAGCAATAGCGGGGGGCCCTACGAGCAGTACTTC
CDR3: CATSNSGGPYEQYF

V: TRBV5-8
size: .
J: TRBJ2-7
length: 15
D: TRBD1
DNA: TGTGCCAGCAGCCGTAGACAGGGGAGTCACTACGAGCAGTACTTC
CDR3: CASSRRQGSHYEQYF

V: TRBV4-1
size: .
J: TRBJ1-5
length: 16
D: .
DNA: TGCGCCAGCAGCCAAGAAGGCGGGGGAAGCAATCAGCCCCAGCATTTT
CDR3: CASSQEGGGSNQPQHF

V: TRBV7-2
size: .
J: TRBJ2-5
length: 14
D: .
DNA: TGTGCCAGCAGCCTGAGCGGACCGATAGAGACCCAGTACTTC
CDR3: CASSLSGPIETQYF

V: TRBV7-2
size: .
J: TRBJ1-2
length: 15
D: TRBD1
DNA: TGTGCCAGCAGCAGACGGGACAGGGCGATTTATGGCTACACCTTC
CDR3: CASSRRDRAIYGYTF

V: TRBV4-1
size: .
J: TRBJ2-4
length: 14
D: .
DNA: TGCGCCAGCAGCCAAGGACCTCTACAGTTTCTTCAGTACTTC
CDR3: CASSQGPLQFLQYF

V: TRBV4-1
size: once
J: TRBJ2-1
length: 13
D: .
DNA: TGCGCCAGCAGCCAAGATAGGGGGGGCTCGGAGTTCTTC
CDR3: CASSQDRGGSEFF

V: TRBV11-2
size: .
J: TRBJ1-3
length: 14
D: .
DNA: TGTGCCAGCAGCCCCGCAGGGAAACGTAACACCATATATTTT
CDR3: CASSPAGKRNTIYF

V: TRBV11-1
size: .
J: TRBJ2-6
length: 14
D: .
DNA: TGTGCCAGCAGGTCCTCCTCTGGGGCCAACGTCCTGACTTTC
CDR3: CASRSSSGANVLTF

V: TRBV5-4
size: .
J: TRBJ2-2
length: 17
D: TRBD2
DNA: TGTGCCAGCAGCCCCCGGACTAGCGGGAGTATCACCGGGGAGCTGTTTTTT
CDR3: CASSPRTSGSITGELFF

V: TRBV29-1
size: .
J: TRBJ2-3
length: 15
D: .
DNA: TGCAGCGTTGAAGGGGTGGGCCGCCACACAGATACGCAGTATTTT
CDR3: CSVEGVGRHTDTQYF

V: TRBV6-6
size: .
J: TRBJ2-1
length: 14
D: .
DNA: TGTGCCAGCACCCTCGACGAGGGATACAATGAGCAGTTCTTC
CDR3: CASTLDEGYNEQFF

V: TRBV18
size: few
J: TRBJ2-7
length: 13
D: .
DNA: TGTGCCAGCTCAGCGGGACCCGCCTGGGAGCAGTACTTC
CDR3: CASSAGPAWEQYF

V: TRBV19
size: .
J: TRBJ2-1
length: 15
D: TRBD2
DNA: TGTGCCAGTAGTGCCCAGCGGGGAACCTACAATGAGCAGTTCTTC
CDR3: CASSAQRGTYNEQFF

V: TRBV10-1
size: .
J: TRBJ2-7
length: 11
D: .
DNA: TGCGCCAGCCGAGGGAGCTACGAGCAGTACTTC
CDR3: CASRGSYEQYF

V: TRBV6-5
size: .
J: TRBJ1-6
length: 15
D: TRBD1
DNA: TGTGCCAGCAGAGAGACAGGGGGCTTTAATTCACCCCTCCACTTT
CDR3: CASRETGGFNSPLHF

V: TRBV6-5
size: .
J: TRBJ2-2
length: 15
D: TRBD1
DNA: TGTGCCAGCAGACGGACAGGAGTTCTCACCGGGGAGCTGTTTTTT
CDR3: CASRRTGVLTGELFF

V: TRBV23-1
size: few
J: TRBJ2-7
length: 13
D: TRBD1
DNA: TGCGCCAGCAGTGGGACAGAGATCTACGAGCAGTACTTC
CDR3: CASSGTEIYEQYF

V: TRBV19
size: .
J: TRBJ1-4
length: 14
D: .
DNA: TGTGCCAGTAGTACGACAGGCCTAGGGGAAAAACTGTTTTTT
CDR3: CASSTTGLGEKLFF

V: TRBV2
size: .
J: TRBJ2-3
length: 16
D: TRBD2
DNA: TGTGCCAGCAGTGAATATTCCGCCCTAGCGGTAGATACGCAGTATTTT
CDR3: CASSEYSALAVDTQYF